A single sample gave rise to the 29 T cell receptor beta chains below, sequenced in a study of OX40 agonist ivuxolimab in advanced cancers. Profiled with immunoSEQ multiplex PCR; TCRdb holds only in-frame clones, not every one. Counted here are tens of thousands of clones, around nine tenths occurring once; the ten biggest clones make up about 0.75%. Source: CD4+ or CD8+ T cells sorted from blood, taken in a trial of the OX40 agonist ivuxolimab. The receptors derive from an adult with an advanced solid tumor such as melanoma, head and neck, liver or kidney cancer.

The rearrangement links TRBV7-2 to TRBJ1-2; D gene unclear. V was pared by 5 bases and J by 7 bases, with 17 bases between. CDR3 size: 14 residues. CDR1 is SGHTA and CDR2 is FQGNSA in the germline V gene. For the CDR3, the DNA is TGTGCCAGCAGCATCCTGGGATTTTCAAGTGGCTACACCTTC. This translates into CASSILGFSSGYTF.

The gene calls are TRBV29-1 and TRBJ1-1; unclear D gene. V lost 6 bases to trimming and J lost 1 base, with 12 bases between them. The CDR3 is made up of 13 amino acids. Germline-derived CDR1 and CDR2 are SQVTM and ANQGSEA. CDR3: CSVAGPSNTEAFF. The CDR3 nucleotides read TGCAGCGTCGCAGGACCCTCGAACACTGAAGCTTTCTTT.

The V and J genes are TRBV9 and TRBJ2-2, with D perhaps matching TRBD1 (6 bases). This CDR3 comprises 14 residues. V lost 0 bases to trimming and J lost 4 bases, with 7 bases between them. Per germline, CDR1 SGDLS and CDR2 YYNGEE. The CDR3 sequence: CASSVGQATGELFF. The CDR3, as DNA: TGTGCCAGCAGCGTAGGACAGGCCACCGGGGAGCTGTTTTTT.

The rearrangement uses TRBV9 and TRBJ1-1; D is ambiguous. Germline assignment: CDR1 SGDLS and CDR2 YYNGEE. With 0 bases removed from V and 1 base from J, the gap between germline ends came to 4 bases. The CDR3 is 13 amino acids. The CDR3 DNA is TGTGCCAGCAGCGTAGCGGGGAACACTGAAGCTTTCTTT. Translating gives CASSVAGNTEAFF.

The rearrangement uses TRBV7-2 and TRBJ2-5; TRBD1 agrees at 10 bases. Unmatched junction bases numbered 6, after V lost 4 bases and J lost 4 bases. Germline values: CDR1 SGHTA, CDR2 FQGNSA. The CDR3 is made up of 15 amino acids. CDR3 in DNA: TGTGCCAGCAGCTCGGGACAGGGGTTCGGAGAGACCCAGTACTTC. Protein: CASSSGQGFGETQYF.

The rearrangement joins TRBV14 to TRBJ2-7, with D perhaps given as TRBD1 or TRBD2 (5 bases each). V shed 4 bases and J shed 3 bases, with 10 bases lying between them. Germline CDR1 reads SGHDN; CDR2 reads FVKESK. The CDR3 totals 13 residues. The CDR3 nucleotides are TGTGCCAGCAGCCGGAGGACAATCTACGAGCAGTACTTC. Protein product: CASSRRTIYEQYF. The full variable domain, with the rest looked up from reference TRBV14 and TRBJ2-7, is EAGVTQFPSHSVIEKGQTVTLRCDPISGHDNLYWYRRVMGKEIKFLLHFVKESKQDESGMPNNRFLAERTGGTYSTLKVQPAELEDSGVYFCASSRRTIYEQYFGPGTRLTVT.

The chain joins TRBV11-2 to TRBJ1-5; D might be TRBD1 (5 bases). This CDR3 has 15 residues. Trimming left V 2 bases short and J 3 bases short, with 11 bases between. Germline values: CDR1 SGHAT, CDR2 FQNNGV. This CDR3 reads CASSLQGMPNQPQHF. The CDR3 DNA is TGTGCCAGCAGCTTACAGGGAATGCCCAATCAGCCCCAGCATTTT.

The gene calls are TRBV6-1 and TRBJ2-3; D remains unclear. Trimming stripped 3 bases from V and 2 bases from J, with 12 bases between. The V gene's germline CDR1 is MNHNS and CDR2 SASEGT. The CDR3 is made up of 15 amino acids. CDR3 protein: CASSEVEDVTDTQYF. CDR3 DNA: TGTGCCAGCAGTGAGGTCGAGGACGTCACAGATACGCAGTATTTT.

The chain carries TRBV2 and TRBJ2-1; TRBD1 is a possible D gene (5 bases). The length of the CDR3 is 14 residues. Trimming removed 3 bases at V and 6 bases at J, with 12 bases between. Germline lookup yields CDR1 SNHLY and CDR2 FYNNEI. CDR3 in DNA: TGTGCCAGCAGTGACAGCAGGGTGGGCAATGAGCAGTTCTTC. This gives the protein CASSDSRVGNEQFF.

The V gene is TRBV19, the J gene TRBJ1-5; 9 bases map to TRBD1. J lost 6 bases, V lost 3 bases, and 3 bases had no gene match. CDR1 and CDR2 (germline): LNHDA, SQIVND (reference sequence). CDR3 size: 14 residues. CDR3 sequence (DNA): TGTGCCAGTAGTATTGGGGGACAGGGTCAGCCCCAGCATTTT. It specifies CASSIGGQGQPQHF.

CDR3 sequence: CASSPDIYSNQPQHF. CDR3 DNA: TGTGCCAGCAGCCCGGACATTTATAGCAATCAGCCCCAGCATTTT. The chain recombines TRBV9 with TRBJ1-5; D is perhaps TRBD1 (5 bases). CDR3 length equals 15 residues. Deletions cut 4 bases from V and 0 bases from J, with 11 bases between. Germline CDR1 SGDLS, CDR2 YYNGEE.

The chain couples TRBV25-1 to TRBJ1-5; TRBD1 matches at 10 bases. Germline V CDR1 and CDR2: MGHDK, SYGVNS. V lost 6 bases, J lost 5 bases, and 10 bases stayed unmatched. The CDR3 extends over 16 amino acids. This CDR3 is CASSTEGQGQDQPQHF. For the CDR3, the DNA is TGTGCCAGCAGCACGGAGGGACAGGGGCAAGATCAGCCCCAGCATTTT.

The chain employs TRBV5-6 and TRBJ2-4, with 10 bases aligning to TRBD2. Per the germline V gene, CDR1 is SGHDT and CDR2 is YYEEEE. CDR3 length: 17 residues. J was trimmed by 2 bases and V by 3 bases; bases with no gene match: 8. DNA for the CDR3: TGTGCCAGCAGCTCCCTAGCGGGAGCCTCGACCAAAAACATTCAGTACTTC. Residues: CASSSLAGASTKNIQYF.

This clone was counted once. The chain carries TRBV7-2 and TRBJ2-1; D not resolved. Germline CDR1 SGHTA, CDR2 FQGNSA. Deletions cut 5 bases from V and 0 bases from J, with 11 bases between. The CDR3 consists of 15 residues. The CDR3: CASSPTPFSYNEQFF. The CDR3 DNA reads TGTGCCAGCAGCCCGACACCGTTCTCCTACAATGAGCAGTTCTTC. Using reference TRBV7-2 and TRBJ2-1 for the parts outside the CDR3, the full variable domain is GAGVSQSPSNKVTEKGKDVELRCDPISGHTALYWYRQSLGQGLEFLIYFQGNSAPDKSGLPSDRFSAERTGGSVSTLTIQRTQQEDSAVYLCASSPTPFSYNEQFFGPGTRLTVL.

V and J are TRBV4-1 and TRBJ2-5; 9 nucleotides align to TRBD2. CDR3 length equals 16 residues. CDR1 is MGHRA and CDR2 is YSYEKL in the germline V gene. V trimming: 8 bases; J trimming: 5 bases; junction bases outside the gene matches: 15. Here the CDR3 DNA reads TGCGCCAGCGCCCCGAGGGCGGGGGGGCCTGAGGAGACCCAGTACTTC. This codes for CASAPRAGGPEETQYF.

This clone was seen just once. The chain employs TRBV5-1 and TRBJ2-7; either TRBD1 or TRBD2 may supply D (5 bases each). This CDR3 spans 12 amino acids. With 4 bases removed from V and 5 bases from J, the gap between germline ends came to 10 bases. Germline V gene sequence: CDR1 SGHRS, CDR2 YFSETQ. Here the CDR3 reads CASSARENEQYF. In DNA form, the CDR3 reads TGCGCCAGCAGCGCCAGGGAGAACGAGCAGTACTTC.

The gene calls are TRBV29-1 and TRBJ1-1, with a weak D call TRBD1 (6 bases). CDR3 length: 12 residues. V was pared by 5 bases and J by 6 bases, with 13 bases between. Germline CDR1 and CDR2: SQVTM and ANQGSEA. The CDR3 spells CSVLRTVAEAFF. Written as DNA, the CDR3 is TGCAGCGTTCTCCGGACAGTAGCTGAAGCTTTCTTT.

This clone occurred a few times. CDR3 DNA sequence: TGTGCCAGCAGTTCCGACAGGGGTGATGGCTACACCTTC. Translating it yields CASSSDRGDGYTF. This sequence joins TRBV5-4 and TRBJ1-2; 8 nucleotides align to TRBD1. Germline V CDR1 and CDR2: SGHNT, YYREEE (reference sequence). The CDR3 sequence is 13 residues long. The J segment lost 6 bases and the V segment lost 5 bases, leaving 6 bases of the junction unmatched.

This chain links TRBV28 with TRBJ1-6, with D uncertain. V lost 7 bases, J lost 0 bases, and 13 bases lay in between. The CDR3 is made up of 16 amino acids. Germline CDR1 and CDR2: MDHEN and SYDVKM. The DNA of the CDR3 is TGTGCCAGCACGTCTTGGACTAGCTCCTATAATTCACCCCTCCACTTT. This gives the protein CASTSWTSSYNSPLHF.

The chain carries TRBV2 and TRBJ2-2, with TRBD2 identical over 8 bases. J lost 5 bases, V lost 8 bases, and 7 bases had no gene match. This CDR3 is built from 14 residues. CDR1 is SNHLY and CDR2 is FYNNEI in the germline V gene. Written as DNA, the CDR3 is TGTGCCAGCGAGCGGGAGAAGTCGACCGGGGAGCTGTTTTTT. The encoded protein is CASEREKSTGELFF. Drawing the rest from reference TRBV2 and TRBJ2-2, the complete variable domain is EPEVTQTPSHQVTQMGQEVILRCVPISNHLYFYWYRQILGQKVEFLVSFYNNEISEKSEIFDDQFSVERPDGSNFTLKIRSTKLEDSAMYFCASEREKSTGELFFGEGSRLTVL.

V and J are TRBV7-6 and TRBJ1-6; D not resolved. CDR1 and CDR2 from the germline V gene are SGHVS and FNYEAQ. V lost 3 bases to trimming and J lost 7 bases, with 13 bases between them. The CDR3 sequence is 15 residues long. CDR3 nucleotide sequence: TGTGCCAGCAGCTTCGGAGCGCGGGTGAATTCACCCCTCCACTTT. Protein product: CASSFGARVNSPLHF.

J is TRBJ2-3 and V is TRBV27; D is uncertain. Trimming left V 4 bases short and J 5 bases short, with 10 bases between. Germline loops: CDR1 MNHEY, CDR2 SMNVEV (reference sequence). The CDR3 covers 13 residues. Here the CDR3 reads CASSSLPGDTQYF. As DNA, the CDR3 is TGTGCCAGCAGTTCCCTGCCAGGAGATACGCAGTATTTT.

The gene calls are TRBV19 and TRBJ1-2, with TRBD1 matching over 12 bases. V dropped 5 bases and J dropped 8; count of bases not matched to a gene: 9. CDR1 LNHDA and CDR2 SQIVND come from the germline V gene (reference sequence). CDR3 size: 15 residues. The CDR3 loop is CASSSRDRGRIGYTF. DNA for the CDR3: TGTGCCAGTAGTTCCCGGGACAGGGGGCGCATCGGCTACACCTTC.

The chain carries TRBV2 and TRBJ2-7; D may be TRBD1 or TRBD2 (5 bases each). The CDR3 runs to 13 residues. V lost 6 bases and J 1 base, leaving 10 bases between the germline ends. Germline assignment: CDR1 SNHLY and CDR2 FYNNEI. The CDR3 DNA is TGTGCCAGCAGGGGGGACCCGTCCTACGAGCAGTACTTC. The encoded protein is CASRGDPSYEQYF.

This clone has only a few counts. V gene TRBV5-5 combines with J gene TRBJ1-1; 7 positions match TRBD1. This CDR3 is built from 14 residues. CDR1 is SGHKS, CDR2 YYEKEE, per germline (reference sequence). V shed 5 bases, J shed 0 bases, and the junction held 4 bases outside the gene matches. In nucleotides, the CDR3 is TGTGCCAGCAGGAGGGACAGCTTGAACACTGAAGCTTTCTTT. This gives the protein CASRRDSLNTEAFF.

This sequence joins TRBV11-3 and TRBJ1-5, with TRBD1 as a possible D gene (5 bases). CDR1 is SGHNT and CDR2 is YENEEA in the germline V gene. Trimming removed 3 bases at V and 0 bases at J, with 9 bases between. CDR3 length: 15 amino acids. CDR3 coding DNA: TGTGCCAGCAGCTTTCAAGGGGATAGCAATCAGCCCCAGCATTTT. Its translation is CASSFQGDSNQPQHF.

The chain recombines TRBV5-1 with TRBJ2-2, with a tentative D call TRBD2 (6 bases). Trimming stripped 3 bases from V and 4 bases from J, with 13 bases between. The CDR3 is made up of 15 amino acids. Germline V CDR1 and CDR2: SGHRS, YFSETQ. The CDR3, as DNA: TGCGCCAGCAGCTGGGGGGACGGGAGCACCGGGGAGCTGTTTTTT. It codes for CASSWGDGSTGELFF. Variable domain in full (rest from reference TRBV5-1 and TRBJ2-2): KAGVTQTPRYLIKTRGQQVTLSCSPISGHRSVSWYQQTPGQGLQFLFEYFSETQRNKGNFPGRFSGRQFSNSRSEMNVSTLELGDSALYLCASSWGDGSTGELFFGEGSRLTVL.

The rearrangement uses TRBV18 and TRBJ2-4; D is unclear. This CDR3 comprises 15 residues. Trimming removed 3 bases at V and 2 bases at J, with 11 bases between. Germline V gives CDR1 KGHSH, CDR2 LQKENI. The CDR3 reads CASSPMDNTKNIQYF. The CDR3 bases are TGTGCCAGCTCACCCATGGATAACACCAAAAACATTCAGTACTTC.

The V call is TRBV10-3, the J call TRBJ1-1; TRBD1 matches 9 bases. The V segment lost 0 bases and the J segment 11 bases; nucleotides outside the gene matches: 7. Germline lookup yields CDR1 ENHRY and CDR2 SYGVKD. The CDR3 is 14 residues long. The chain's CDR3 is CAISESTRTGAAFF. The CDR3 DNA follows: TGTGCCATCAGTGAGTCCACCAGGACAGGGGCGGCTTTCTTT.